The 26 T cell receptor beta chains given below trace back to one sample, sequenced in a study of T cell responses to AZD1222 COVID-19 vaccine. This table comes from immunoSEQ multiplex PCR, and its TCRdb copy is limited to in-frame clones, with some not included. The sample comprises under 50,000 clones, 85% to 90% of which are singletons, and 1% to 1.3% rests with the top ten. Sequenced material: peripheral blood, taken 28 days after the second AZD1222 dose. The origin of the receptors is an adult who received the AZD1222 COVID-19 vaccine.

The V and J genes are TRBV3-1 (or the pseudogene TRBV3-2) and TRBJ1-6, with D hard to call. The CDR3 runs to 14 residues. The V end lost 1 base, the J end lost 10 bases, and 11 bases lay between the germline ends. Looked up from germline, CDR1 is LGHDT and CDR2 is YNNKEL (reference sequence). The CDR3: CASSQVTADSPLHF. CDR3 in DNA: TGTGCCAGCAGCCAAGTTACGGCAGACTCACCCCTCCACTTT.

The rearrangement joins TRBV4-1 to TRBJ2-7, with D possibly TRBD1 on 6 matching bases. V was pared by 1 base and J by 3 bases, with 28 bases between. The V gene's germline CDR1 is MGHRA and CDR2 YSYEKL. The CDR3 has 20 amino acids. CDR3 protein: CASSQGGPGVTLSSYYEQYF. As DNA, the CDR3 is TGCGCCAGCAGCCAAGGGGGCCCAGGGGTCACCCTTAGCTCCTACTACGAGCAGTACTTC.

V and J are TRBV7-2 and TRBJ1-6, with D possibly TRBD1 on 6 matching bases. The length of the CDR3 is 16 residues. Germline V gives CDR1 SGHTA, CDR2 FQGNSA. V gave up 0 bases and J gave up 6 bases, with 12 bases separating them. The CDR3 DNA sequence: TGTGCCAGCAGCTTAGCGTTCGGACAGATTAATTCACCCCTCCACTTT. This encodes CASSLAFGQINSPLHF.

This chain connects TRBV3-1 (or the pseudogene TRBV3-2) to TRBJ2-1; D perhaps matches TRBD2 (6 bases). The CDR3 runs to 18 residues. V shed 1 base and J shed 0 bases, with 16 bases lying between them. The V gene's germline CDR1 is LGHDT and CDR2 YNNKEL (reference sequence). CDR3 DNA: TGTGCCAGCAGCCAAGGAAGTAGCGGCGCAAACTCCTACAATGAGCAGTTCTTC. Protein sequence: CASSQGSSGANSYNEQFF.

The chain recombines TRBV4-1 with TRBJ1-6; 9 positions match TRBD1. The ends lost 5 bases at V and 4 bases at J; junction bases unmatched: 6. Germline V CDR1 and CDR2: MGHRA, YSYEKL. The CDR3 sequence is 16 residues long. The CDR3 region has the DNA TGCGCCAGCAGCGCCCCCGGGACAGGGTATAATTCACCCCTCCACTTT. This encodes CASSAPGTGYNSPLHF.

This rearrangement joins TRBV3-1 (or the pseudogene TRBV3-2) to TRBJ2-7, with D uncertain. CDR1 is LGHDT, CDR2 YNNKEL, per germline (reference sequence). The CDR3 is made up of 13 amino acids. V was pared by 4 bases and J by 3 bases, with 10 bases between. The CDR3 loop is CASSPRTIYEQYF. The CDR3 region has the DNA TGTGCCAGCAGCCCCCGGACGATCTACGAGCAGTACTTC.

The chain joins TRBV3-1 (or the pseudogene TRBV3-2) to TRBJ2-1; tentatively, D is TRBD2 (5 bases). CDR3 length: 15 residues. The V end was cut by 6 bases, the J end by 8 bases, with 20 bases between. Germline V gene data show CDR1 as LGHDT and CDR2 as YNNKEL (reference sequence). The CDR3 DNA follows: TGTGCCAGCAGTCGCATGCACATACTTAGCGATGAGCAGTTCTTC. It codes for CASSRMHILSDEQFF.

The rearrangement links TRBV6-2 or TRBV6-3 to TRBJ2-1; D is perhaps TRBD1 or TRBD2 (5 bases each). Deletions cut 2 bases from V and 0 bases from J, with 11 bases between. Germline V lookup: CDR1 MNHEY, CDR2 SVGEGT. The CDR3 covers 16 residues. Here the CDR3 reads CASSYPGTISYNEQFF. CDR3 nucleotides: TGTGCCAGCAGTTACCCCGGGACGATCTCCTACAATGAGCAGTTCTTC.

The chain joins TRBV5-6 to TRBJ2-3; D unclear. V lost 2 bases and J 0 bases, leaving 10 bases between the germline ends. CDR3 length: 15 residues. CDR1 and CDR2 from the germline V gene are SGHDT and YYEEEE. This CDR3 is CASSLNGISTDTQYF. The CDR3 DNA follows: TGTGCCAGCAGCTTAAATGGGATCAGCACAGATACGCAGTATTTT.

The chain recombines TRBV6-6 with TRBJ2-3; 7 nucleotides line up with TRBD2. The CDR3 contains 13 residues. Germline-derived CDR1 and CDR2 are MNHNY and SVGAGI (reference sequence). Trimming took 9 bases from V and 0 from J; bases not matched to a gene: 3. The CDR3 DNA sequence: TGTGCCAGGTCTAGCGGTAGCACAGATACGCAGTATTTT. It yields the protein CARSSGSTDTQYF.

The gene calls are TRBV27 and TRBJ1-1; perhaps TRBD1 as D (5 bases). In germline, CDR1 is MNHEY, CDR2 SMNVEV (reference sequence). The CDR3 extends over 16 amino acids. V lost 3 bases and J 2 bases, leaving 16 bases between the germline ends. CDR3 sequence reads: CASSFDSWTLNTEAFF. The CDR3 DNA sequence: TGTGCCAGCAGTTTCGACTCGTGGACACTTAACACTGAAGCTTTCTTT.

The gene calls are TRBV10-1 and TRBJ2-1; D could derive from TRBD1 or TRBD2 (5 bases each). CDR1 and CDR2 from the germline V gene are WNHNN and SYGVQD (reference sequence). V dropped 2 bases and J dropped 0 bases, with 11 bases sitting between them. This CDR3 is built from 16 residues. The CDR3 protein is CASSEVRGDSYNEQFF. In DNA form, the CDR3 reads TGCGCCAGCAGTGAGGTCCGGGGCGACTCCTACAATGAGCAGTTCTTC.

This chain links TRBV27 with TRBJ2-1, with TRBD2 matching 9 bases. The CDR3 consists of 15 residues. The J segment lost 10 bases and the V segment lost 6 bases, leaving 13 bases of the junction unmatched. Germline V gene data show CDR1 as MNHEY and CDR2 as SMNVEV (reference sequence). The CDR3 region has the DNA TGTGCCAGCAGCTGGACGGGACTAGCTCCCCTCGAGCAGTTCTTC. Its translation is CASSWTGLAPLEQFF.

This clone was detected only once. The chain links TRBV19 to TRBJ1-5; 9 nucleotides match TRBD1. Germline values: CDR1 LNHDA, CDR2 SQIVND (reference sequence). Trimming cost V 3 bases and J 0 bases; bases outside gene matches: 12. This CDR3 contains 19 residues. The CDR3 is CASSMAWDRDLYSNQPQHF. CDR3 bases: TGTGCCAGTAGTATGGCTTGGGACAGGGACCTTTATAGCAATCAGCCCCAGCATTTT.

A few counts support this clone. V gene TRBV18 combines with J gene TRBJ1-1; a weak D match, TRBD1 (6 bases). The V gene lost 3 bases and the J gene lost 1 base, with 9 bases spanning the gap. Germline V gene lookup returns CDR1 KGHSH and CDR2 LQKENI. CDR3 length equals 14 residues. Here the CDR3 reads CASSPRTENTEAFF. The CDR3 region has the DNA TGTGCCAGCTCACCCCGGACAGAGAACACTGAAGCTTTCTTT.

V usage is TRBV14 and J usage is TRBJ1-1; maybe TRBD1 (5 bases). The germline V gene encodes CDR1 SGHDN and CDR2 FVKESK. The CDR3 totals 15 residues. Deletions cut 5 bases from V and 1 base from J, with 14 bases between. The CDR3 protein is CASSDPGTANTEAFF. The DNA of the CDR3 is TGTGCCAGCAGCGACCCCGGGACGGCGAACACTGAAGCTTTCTTT.

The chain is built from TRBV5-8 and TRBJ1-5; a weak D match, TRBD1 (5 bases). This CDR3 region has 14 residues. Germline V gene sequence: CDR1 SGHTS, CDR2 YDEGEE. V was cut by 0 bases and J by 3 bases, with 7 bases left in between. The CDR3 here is CASSLDGTNQPQHF. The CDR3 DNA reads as TGTGCCAGCAGCTTGGATGGGACCAATCAGCCCCAGCATTTT. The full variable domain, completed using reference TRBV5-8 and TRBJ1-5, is EAGVTQSPTHLIKTRGQQATLRCSPISGHTSVYWYQQALGLGLQFLLWYDEGEERNRGNFPPRFSGRQFPNYSSELNVNALELEDSALYLCASSLDGTNQPQHFGDGTRLSIL.

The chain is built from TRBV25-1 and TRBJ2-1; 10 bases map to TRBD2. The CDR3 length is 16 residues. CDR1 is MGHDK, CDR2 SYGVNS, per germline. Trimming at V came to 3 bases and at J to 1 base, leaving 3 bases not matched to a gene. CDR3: CASSDLAGGSYNEQFF. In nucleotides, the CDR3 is TGTGCCAGCAGTGACTTAGCGGGAGGTTCCTACAATGAGCAGTTCTTC.

CDR3 DNA sequence: TGTGCCAGCAGTCCGACTAGCGGTCACACCGGGGAGCTGTTTTTT. Its protein product is CASSPTSGHTGELFF. The V call is TRBV6-7, the J call TRBJ2-2, with 9 bases fitting TRBD2. TRBV6-7 is classed as an ORF, of uncertain function. This CDR3 region has 15 residues. V shed 5 bases, J shed 3 bases, and the junction held 4 bases outside the gene matches.

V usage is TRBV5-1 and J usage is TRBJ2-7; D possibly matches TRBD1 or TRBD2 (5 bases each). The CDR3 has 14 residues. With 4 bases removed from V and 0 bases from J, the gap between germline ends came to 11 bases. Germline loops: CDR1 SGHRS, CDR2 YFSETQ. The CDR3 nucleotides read TGCGCCAGCAGCCTCCCGGGGCCCTCCTACGAGCAGTACTTC. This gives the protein CASSLPGPSYEQYF.

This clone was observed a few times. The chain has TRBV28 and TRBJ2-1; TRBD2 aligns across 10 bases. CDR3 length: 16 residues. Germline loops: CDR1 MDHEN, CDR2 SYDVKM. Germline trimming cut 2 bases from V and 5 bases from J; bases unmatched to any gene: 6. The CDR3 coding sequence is TGTGCCAGCAGTTTAAGTAGCGGGAGGTGGAACAATGAGCAGTTCTTC. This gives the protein CASSLSSGRWNNEQFF. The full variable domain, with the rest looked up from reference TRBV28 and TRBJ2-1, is DVKVTQSSRYLVKRTGEKVFLECVQDMDHENMFWYRQDPGLGLRLIYFSYDVKMKEKGDIPEGYSVSREKKERFSLILESASTNQTSMYLCASSLSSGRWNNEQFFGPGTRLTVL.

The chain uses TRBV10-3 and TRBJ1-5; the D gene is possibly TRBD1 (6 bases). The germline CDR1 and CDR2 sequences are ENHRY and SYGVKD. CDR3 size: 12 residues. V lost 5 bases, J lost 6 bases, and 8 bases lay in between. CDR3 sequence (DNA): TGTGCCATCAGTACAGGGAGTCAGCCCCAGCATTTT. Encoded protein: CAISTGSQPQHF.

The CDR3 coding sequence is TGTGCCAGCAGCAACCCTCAATTCGACAGGGCGCCCGGGGAGCTGTTTTTT. This sequence encodes CASSNPQFDRAPGELFF. V and J are TRBV21-1 and TRBJ2-2; the table calls TRBD1, which could not be checked here. TRBV21-1 is a listed pseudogene. This CDR3 is built from 17 residues.

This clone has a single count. This chain's CDR3 is CASSPDPGGQQFF. DNA of the CDR3: TGTGCCAGCAGCCCAGACCCGGGGGGACAGCAGTTCTTC. The V call is TRBV3-1 (or the pseudogene TRBV3-2), the J call TRBJ2-1; 7 nucleotides match TRBD2. The CDR3 totals 13 residues. Per the germline V gene, CDR1 is LGHDT and CDR2 is YNNKEL (reference sequence). Germline trimming cut 4 bases from V and 11 bases from J; bases unmatched to any gene: 8.

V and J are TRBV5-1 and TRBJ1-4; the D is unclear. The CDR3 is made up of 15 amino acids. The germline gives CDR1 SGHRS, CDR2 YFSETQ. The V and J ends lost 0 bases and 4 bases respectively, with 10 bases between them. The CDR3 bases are TGCGCCAGCAGCTTGGTGGCCGCCCTTAATGAAAAACTGTTTTTT. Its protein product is CASSLVAALNEKLFF. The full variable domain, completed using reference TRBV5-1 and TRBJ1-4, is KAGVTQTPRYLIKTRGQQVTLSCSPISGHRSVSWYQQTPGQGLQFLFEYFSETQRNKGNFPGRFSGRQFSNSRSEMNVSTLELGDSALYLCASSLVAALNEKLFFGSGTQLSVL.

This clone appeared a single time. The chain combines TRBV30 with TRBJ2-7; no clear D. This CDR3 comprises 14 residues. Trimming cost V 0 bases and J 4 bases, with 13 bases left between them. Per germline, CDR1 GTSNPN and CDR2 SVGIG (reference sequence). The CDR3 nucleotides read TGTGCCTGGAGTGTCCTGGGCAGAGAATACGAGCAGTACTTC. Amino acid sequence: CAWSVLGREYEQYF.